Listed here are 24 T cell receptor beta chains from one sample, sequenced in a study of early T cells in non-severe SARS-CoV-2 infection. Via MiXCR, TCRdb re-called the 5' RACE reads, giving one row per CDR3 protein. This table has over 60,000 distinct CDR3 sequences, around a tenth appearing once. The sequenced sample was whole blood, obtained at baseline. The receptors were gathered from an adult who was a healthcare worker with PCR-confirmed SARS-CoV-2 infection or an uninfected control (not recorded which).

A few counts support this clonotype. The chain employs TRBV7-2 and TRBJ2-1; 9 bases align to TRBD2. Germline V CDR1 and CDR2: SGHTA, FQGNSA. This CDR3 is built from 17 residues. Trimming took 3 bases from V and 0 from J; bases not matched to a gene: 6. CDR3 sequence: CASSFSAGGSSYNEQFF. The CDR3 region has the DNA TGTGCCAGCAGCTTTTCCGCGGGGGGGAGCTCCTACAATGAGCAGTTCTTC.

The sample holds many counts of this clonotype. The chain carries TRBV4-1 and TRBJ1-4; 7 positions agree with TRBD1. CDR3 length equals 17 residues. The J segment lost 4 bases and the V segment lost 3 bases, leaving 11 bases of the junction unmatched. Germline V gene lookup returns CDR1 MGHRA and CDR2 YSYEKL. CDR3 sequence reads: CASSHTGRGPSNEKLFF. The CDR3 DNA sequence: TGCGCCAGCAGCCACACGGGAAGGGGGCCCAGTAATGAAAAACTGTTTTTT.

The sample holds a few counts of this clonotype. The junction departs from germline at one end; a sequencing error may be responsible. The chain has TRBV20-1 and TRBJ2-4; possible D gene TRBD1, 7 bases. The CDR3 has 19 residues. Germline V gene lookup returns CDR1 DFQATT and CDR2 SNEGSKA (reference sequence). The CDR3 sequence: CSARDGRTGGILAQNIQYF. CDR3 sequence (DNA): TGCAGTGCTAGAGATGGGAGGACAGGAGGGATTCTAGCCCAAAACATTCAGTACTTC.

This clonotype was counted only a few times. The chain has TRBV20-1 and TRBJ2-4; D not resolved. V was pared by 5 bases and J by 9 bases, with 14 bases between. Germline V lookup: CDR1 DFQATT, CDR2 SNEGSKA (reference sequence). The CDR3 totals 12 residues. CDR3 DNA: TGCAGTGCTGTAGACACAGTGGGCATTCAGTACTTC. Amino acid sequence: CSAVDTVGIQYF.

This clonotype was observed a handful of times. This chain connects TRBV4-3 to TRBJ2-3, with 15 bases aligning to TRBD2. CDR1 and CDR2 (germline): LGHNA, YSLEER. With V trimmed by 3 bases and J by 2 bases, 9 bases remained unmatched. The CDR3 loop spans 19 amino acids. The CDR3 loop reads CASSHSGTSGGHYTDTQYF. CDR3 in DNA: TGCGCCAGCAGCCACTCCGGGACTAGCGGGGGGCATTACACAGATACGCAGTATTTT.

The chain combines TRBV6-5 with TRBJ1-6; D remains ambiguous. CDR1 and CDR2 from the germline V gene are MNHEY and SVGAGI. Between the trimmed V and J ends, which lost 1 base and 7 bases, there was a span of 14 bases. The CDR3 contains 16 residues. The chain's CDR3 is CASSYFPPAENSPLHF. Written as DNA, the CDR3 is TGTGCCAGCAGTTACTTCCCGCCCGCCGAAAATTCACCCCTCCACTTT.

V gene TRBV12-3 or TRBV12-4 combines with J gene TRBJ1-5, with TRBD1 matching over 7 bases. The V segment lost 6 bases and the J segment 7 bases; nucleotides outside the gene matches: 6. The CDR3 loop spans 13 amino acids. CDR3 region: CASREQGFQPQHF. As DNA, the CDR3 is TGTGCCAGCAGAGAACAGGGGTTCCAGCCCCAGCATTTT.

The sample holds a few counts of this clonotype. This rearrangement joins TRBV6-5 to TRBJ2-3; D gene unclear. V lost 0 bases to trimming and J lost 5 bases, with 12 bases between them. The length of the CDR3 is 15 residues. Germline V gives CDR1 MNHEY, CDR2 SVGAGI. The CDR3 DNA sequence: TGTGCCAGCAGTTACTCCTCATCCACCGGAGATACGCAGTATTTT. It is translated as CASSYSSSTGDTQYF.

This clonotype showed up just a few times. The genes are TRBV5-6 and TRBJ2-3; 12 bases fit TRBD1. CDR3 length: 14 residues. CDR1 is SGHDT and CDR2 is YYEEEE in the germline V gene. Trimming removed 4 bases from V and 5 bases from J; junction bases left unmatched: 2. Here the CDR3 DNA reads TGTGCCAGCAGCCGGGACAGGGGGCGAGATACGCAGTATTTT. Translated, it gives CASSRDRGRDTQYF.

This clonotype was seen ten or more times. This chain joins TRBV2 and TRBJ2-3; D perhaps matches TRBD2 (6 bases). Trimming removed 7 bases at V and 6 bases at J, with 11 bases between. Germline CDR1 is SNHLY and CDR2 is FYNNEI. The length of the CDR3 is 12 residues. The CDR3 spells CASNTGRDTQYF. CDR3 sequence (DNA): TGTGCCAGCAATACGGGGAGGGATACGCAGTATTTT.

This clonotype appeared a few times. The chain employs TRBV12-3 or TRBV12-4 and TRBJ2-3; TRBD2 matches 12 bases. The V segment lost 5 bases and the J segment 10 bases; nucleotides outside the gene matches: 10. CDR3 length: 15 amino acids. The CDR3 protein is CASSPGFLAGGAQYF. DNA for the CDR3: TGTGCCAGCAGTCCGGGCTTCCTAGCGGGGGGGGCGCAGTATTTT.

This clonotype appeared a single time. A read error may be the cause here, since a much bigger clone is one base away. The V gene is TRBV5-1, the J gene TRBJ2-1, with 8 bases identical to TRBD2. The germline V gene has CDR1 SGHRS and CDR2 YFSETQ. The CDR3 sequence is 15 residues long. The trim removed 4 bases at V and 6 bases at J, leaving 9 bases unmatched. In DNA form, the CDR3 reads TGCGCCAGCAGCGTTCGCGGGGGGACAACCAATGAGCAGTTCTTC. As protein: CASSVRGGTTNEQFF.

This clonotype has more than one count but fewer than ten. The chain links TRBV5-1 to TRBJ2-3; D is uncertain. The CDR3 loop spans 14 amino acids. Trimming removed 1 base at V and 4 bases at J, with 10 bases between. Germline CDR1 is SGHRS and CDR2 is YFSETQ. CDR3 amino acids: CASSLPGGADTQYF. CDR3 sequence (DNA): TGCGCCAGCAGCTTGCCGGGTGGGGCAGATACGCAGTATTTT.

The J gene is TRBJ2-1, the V gene TRBV12-3 or TRBV12-4; 9 positions match TRBD2. J gave up 7 bases and V 2 bases, and 6 bases lay outside the gene matches. The CDR3 runs 15 residues. CDR3 sequence (DNA): TGTGCCAGCAGTTTATTAGCGGGGGCATTGAATGAGCAGTTCTTC. It specifies CASSLLAGALNEQFF.

This sequence joins TRBV4-1 and TRBJ2-3; TRBD1 matches at 9 bases. Losses at the gene ends were 1 base for V and 4 bases for J; bases not matched to a gene: 15. This CDR3 has 19 residues. Germline V gene lookup returns CDR1 MGHRA and CDR2 YSYEKL. CDR3 loop: CASSQVHKGTGTGSDTQYF. The CDR3 DNA reads TGCGCCAGCAGCCAAGTCCATAAGGGGACCGGGACAGGGTCAGATACGCAGTATTTT.

V is TRBV7-8 and J is TRBJ1-1, with no clear D. The CDR3 has 15 residues. Trimming removed 0 bases from V and 1 base from J, with 9 bases in between. CDR1 is SGHVS and CDR2 is FQNEAQ in the germline V gene. In nucleotides, the CDR3 is TGTGCCAGCAGCTTAGCTCACAGAGAGAACACTGAAGCTTTCTTT. It yields the protein CASSLAHRENTEAFF.

Notes on this clonotype: An end of the junction differs from the germline gene, which may be a read error. The V gene is TRBV5-1, the J gene TRBJ2-3; D is unresolved. CDR3 size: 13 residues. Germline lookup yields CDR1 SGHRS and CDR2 YFSETQ. The CDR3 spells CASTLDRPDTQYF. CDR3 DNA: TGCGCCAGCACCTTGGACCGCCCGGATACGCAGTATTTT.

This clonotype was picked up a small number of times. The chain carries TRBV10-3 and TRBJ1-6, with a possible D match to TRBD1 (6 bases). Germline CDR1 is ENHRY and CDR2 is SYGVKD. The germline V and J ends were trimmed by 10 bases and 6 bases, with 16 bases remaining between them. The CDR3 contains 14 residues. CDR3 amino acids: CATYTGTSNSPLHF. The DNA for the CDR3 is TGTGCCACCTATACAGGGACTAGTAATTCACCCCTCCACTTT.

This clonotype was observed many times. V and J are TRBV6-4 and TRBJ2-2; 10 positions agree with TRBD1. V lost 4 bases and J lost 5; bases outside the gene matches: 10. This CDR3 comprises 17 residues. Germline CDR1 MRHNA, CDR2 SNTAGT. Written as DNA, the CDR3 is TGTGCCAGCAGTGCCTTCCCGGGACAGGGGATTACCGGGGAGCTGTTTTTT. This sequence encodes CASSAFPGQGITGELFF.

The chain couples TRBV6-1 to TRBJ1-1; D gene uncertain. The V end was cut by 3 bases, the J end by 6 bases, with 17 bases between. CDR1 and CDR2 (germline): MNHNS, SASEGT. The CDR3 sequence is 15 residues long. The CDR3 region has the DNA TGTGCCAGCAGTGAGAAGGGCCTGAAGGAGTCTGAAGCTTTCTTT. Amino acid sequence: CASSEKGLKESEAFF.

This clonotype was seen more than once but under ten times. The chain links TRBV7-2 to TRBJ2-7; maybe TRBD1 (5 bases). The V gene's germline CDR1 is SGHTA and CDR2 FQGNSA. CDR3 length equals 16 residues. Trimming removed 3 bases at V and 7 bases at J, with 22 bases between. The CDR3 sequence is CASSFPPGHGFGEQYF. The CDR3 DNA is TGTGCCAGCAGCTTTCCCCCCGGACACGGGTTTGGAGAGCAGTACTTC.

This clonotype was seen a single time. This rearrangement joins TRBV11-2 to TRBJ2-3; D gene ambiguous. The CDR3 has 13 residues. Trimming pared 6 bases from V and 3 bases from J, leaving 10 bases between. In germline, CDR1 is SGHAT, CDR2 FQNNGV. CDR3 amino acids: CASRIRATDTQYF. The CDR3 bases are TGTGCCAGCAGAATACGGGCAACAGATACGCAGTATTTT.

This clonotype was counted many times. This chain uses TRBV10-3 with TRBJ1-1, with 7 bases matching TRBD1. Looked up from germline, CDR1 is ENHRY and CDR2 is SYGVKD. With 6 bases clipped from V and 1 base from J, the junction kept 2 bases outside the gene matches. The CDR3 is 13 amino acids. Here the CDR3 DNA reads TGTGCCATCAGCGGACAGGAGAACACTGAAGCTTTCTTT. Encoded protein: CAISGQENTEAFF.

The chain is built from TRBV11-3 and TRBJ2-7; 7 nucleotides agree with TRBD1. Germline V gives CDR1 SGHNT, CDR2 YENEEA. The CDR3 is 14 residues long. V lost 3 bases to trimming and J lost 3 bases; unmatched junction nucleotides: 5. The CDR3 is CASSLTGFYYEQYF. DNA for the CDR3: TGTGCCAGCAGCTTGACAGGGTTTTACTACGAGCAGTACTTC.